The 8 T cell receptor beta chains given below trace back to one sample, sequenced in a study of blood T cell repertoires in COVID-19. Measured with immunoSEQ multiplex PCR; TCRdb has only the in-frame clones, and not every one. The profile shows 140,000 or so clones, around 85% of them singletons. The sample consisted of PBMCs or T cells enriched from blood (not recorded which). Every receptor here comes from a woman aged 40 to 55 who had recovered from COVID-19.

The chain employs TRBV30 and TRBJ1-1; D is ambiguous. V was clipped by 5 bases and J by 6 bases, with 13 bases between them. CDR3 length: 12 amino acids. The germline V gene has CDR1 GTSNPN and CDR2 SVGIG (reference sequence). The CDR3 bases are TGTGCCTGGGGGCCGTTTGGCCCTGAAGCTTTCTTT. Amino acid sequence: CAWGPFGPEAFF.

The CDR3: CAWSVLSGGAYNEQFF. CDR3 nucleotides: TGTGCCTGGAGTGTCCTCAGCGGGGGGGCTTACAATGAGCAGTTCTTC. The chain couples TRBV30 to TRBJ2-1; the match to TRBD2 covers 10 bases. The CDR3 is 16 amino acids. V dropped 0 bases and J dropped 4; count of bases not matched to a gene: 6. From germline, CDR1 is GTSNPN and CDR2 SVGIG (reference sequence).

The chain uses TRBV13 and TRBJ2-2; the D gene is possibly TRBD1 (5 bases). Trimming removed 3 bases from V and 4 bases from J, with 12 bases in between. From germline, CDR1 is PRHDT and CDR2 FYEKMQ (reference sequence). This CDR3 contains 15 residues. The CDR3, as DNA: TGTGCCAGCAGCTTCCAGGGTACCAGCACCGGGGAGCTGTTTTTT. Its protein is CASSFQGTSTGELFF.

The chain carries TRBV6-5 and TRBJ1-2, with D unresolved. Per the germline V gene, CDR1 is MNHEY and CDR2 is SVGAGI. The CDR3 totals 13 residues. V was trimmed by 5 bases and J by 8 bases, leaving 15 bases between them. CDR3 nucleotides: TGTGCCAGCAGTCCCCGGCGGGAGGAAGGCTACACCTTC. Protein sequence: CASSPRREEGYTF.

The V call is TRBV30, the J call TRBJ1-5; 11 bases fit TRBD1. Germline CDR1 is GTSNPN and CDR2 is SVGIG (reference sequence). CDR3 length equals 17 residues. The V segment lost 0 bases and the J segment 1 base; nucleotides outside the gene matches: 5. CDR3 nucleotides: TGTGCCTGGAGTGTGGGACAGGGGGAAGAGAGCAATCAGCCCCAGCATTTT. The encoded protein is CAWSVGQGEESNQPQHF.

The chain links TRBV7-9 to TRBJ1-2; D not certain. Germline-derived CDR1 and CDR2 are SEHNR and FQNEAQ (reference sequence). CDR3 length: 14 residues. V was pared by 4 bases and J by 1 base, with 10 bases between. This CDR3 is CASSYGGLNYGYTF. The CDR3, as DNA: TGTGCCAGCAGCTATGGAGGGCTTAACTATGGCTACACCTTC.

This chain connects TRBV7-9 to TRBJ1-5, with D perhaps TRBD1 (6 bases). The V and J ends lost 1 base and 5 bases respectively, with 9 bases between them. The CDR3 loop spans 14 amino acids. Germline assignment: CDR1 SEHNR and CDR2 FQNEAQ (reference sequence). CDR3 coding DNA: TGTGCCAGCAGCTTAGTTTCAGGGGATCAGCCCCAGCATTTT. Translation gives CASSLVSGDQPQHF.

J is TRBJ1-1 and V is TRBV9, with a weak D call TRBD1 (5 bases). Trimming took 0 bases from V and 0 from J, leaving 9 bases between them. CDR1 is SGDLS and CDR2 is YYNGEE in the germline V gene. This CDR3 contains 15 residues. The CDR3 DNA is TGTGCCAGCAGCGTAGTGGCAGGGATGAACACTGAAGCTTTCTTT. Protein product: CASSVVAGMNTEAFF.